This entry concerns a single T cell receptor beta chain. A much larger clone lies a single base off, so this may be a read error. Trimming removed 6 bases from V and 3 bases from J, with 12 bases in between. The CDR3 is made up of 13 amino acids. The data are from a study of breast tumors, draining lymph nodes, adjacent tissues. Breast cancer patients provided tissue from their axillary draining lymph nodes. MiXCR, applied by TCRdb to the multiplex PCR reads, yields one record per CDR3 protein. The sample holds 200,000 or so distinct CDR3 sequences, 31% seen once. What was sequenced was axillary lymph node tissue. The TCR was taken from a female donor with breast cancer. Some clones in this sample may be carry-over from other donors' samples. This chain joins TRBV12-3 or TRBV12-4 and TRBJ2-7, with D tentatively TRBD2 (5 bases). DNA for the CDR3: TGTGCCAGCAGGCACGGACTCCTCTACGAGCAGTACTTC. Encoded protein: CASRHGLLYEQYF.